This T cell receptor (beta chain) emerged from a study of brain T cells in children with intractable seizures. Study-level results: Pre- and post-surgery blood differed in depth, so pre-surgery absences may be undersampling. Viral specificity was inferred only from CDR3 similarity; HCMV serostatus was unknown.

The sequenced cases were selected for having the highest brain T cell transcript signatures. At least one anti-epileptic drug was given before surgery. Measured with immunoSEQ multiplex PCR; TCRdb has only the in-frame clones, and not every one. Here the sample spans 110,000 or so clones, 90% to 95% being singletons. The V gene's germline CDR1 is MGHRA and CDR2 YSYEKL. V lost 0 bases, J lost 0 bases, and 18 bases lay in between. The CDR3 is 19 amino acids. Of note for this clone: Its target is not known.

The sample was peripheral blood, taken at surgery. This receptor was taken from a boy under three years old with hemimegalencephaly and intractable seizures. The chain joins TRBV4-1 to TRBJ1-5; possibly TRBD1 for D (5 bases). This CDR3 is CASSQDPPAGRISNQPQHF. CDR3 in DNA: TGCGCCAGCAGCCAAGACCCCCCGGCAGGGCGCATTAGCAATCAGCCCCAGCATTTT.